The 9 T cell receptor beta chains given below trace back to one sample, sequenced in a study of blood T cells in healthy people across ages. The authors ran a second PCR of roughly 6 to 12 cycles using a sample-barcoded 5' primer and a J-beta primer mix. Via MiXCR, TCRdb re-called the 5' RACE reads, giving one row per CDR3 protein. Among about 400,000 distinct CDR3 sequences listed, roughly half were seen once. Sequencing was performed on blood. The receptors were gathered from a man between 60 and 75 years old in good health.

The rearrangement links TRBV6-2 or TRBV6-3 to TRBJ2-5; D might be TRBD2 (5 bases). The V end was cut by 2 bases, the J end by 11 bases, with 24 bases between. This CDR3 has 16 amino acids. Germline assignment: CDR1 MNHEY and CDR2 SVGEGT. As DNA, the CDR3 is TGTGCCAGCAGTTACGAGAGAATTAGGGTCGGGAATGGGCAGTACTTC. Its protein is CASSYERIRVGNGQYF.

The table lists this clonotype with a few counts. The chain combines TRBV20-1 with TRBJ2-1, with D unclear. The CDR3 length is 14 residues. CDR1 DFQATT and CDR2 SNEGSKA come from the germline V gene (reference sequence). V shed 2 bases and J shed 5 bases, with 13 bases lying between them. This chain's CDR3 is CSARQATPNNEQFF. The CDR3 bases are TGCAGTGCTAGACAGGCTACACCTAACAATGAGCAGTTCTTC.

This clonotype was picked up a small number of times. V usage is TRBV4-2 and J usage is TRBJ1-2, with 8 positions matching TRBD1. CDR3 size: 14 residues. In germline, CDR1 is LGHNA, CDR2 YNFKEQ. V shed 3 bases and J 5 bases; nucleotides not matched to a gene: 5. The CDR3 nucleotides read TGTGCCAGCAGCCAGAGGGACAGGCCGTATGGCTACACCTTC. Amino acid sequence: CASSQRDRPYGYTF.

The V gene is TRBV24-1, the J gene TRBJ2-5; weak D call: TRBD1 (5 bases). CDR1 and CDR2 (germline): KGHDR, SFDVKD. The CDR3 runs to 14 residues. With 2 bases removed from V and 2 bases from J, the gap between germline ends came to 8 bases. The CDR3 DNA is TGTGCCACCAGTGATTCACAGGAACAAGAGACCCAGTACTTC. Translating it yields CATSDSQEQETQYF.

V and J are TRBV30 and TRBJ2-4, with D unresolved. With the DNA end fitting TRBJ2-7 better, the J assignment may be wrong. Germline CDR1 reads GTSNPN; CDR2 reads SVGIG (reference sequence). This CDR3 spans 12 amino acids. The CDR3 protein is CAWNRQGDEQYF. The CDR3 coding sequence is TGTGCCTGGAATCGACAAGGTGACGAGCAGTACTTC.

The chain has TRBV4-2 and TRBJ2-7; 11 nucleotides match TRBD2. This CDR3 is 15 amino acids long. The junction had 8 bases not matched to a gene; V was cut back by 4 bases and J by 6 bases. The V gene's germline CDR1 is LGHNA and CDR2 YNFKEQ. CDR3 DNA: TGTGCCAGCAGCCCACCTCTAGCGGGAGGACGCGAGCAGTACTTC. Translated, it gives CASSPPLAGGREQYF.

There are a few counts of this clonotype. CDR3 protein: CASSQQGRRNYGYTF. The CDR3 DNA follows: TGTGCCAGCAGCCAGCAGGGAAGGCGCAACTATGGCTACACCTTC. The chain recombines TRBV3-1 with TRBJ1-2, with D maybe TRBD1 (5 bases). Germline V lookup: CDR1 LGHDT, CDR2 YNNKEL (reference sequence). There are 15 residues in the CDR3. Trimming cost V 3 bases and J 2 bases, with 13 bases left between them.

This clonotype was seen more than once but under ten times. V gene TRBV12-3 or TRBV12-4 combines with J gene TRBJ1-2, with TRBD1 as a possible D gene (5 bases). The CDR3 totals 13 residues. Trimming left V 5 bases short and J 8 bases short, with 15 bases between. The chain's CDR3 is CASSRDLSRGYTF. CDR3 nucleotide sequence: TGTGCCAGCAGTAGGGACCTCAGTCGCGGCTACACCTTC.

The V and J genes are TRBV5-5 and TRBJ2-2; D is perhaps TRBD2 (5 bases). Trimming took 5 bases from V and 3 from J, leaving 14 bases between them. The V gene's germline CDR1 is SGHKS and CDR2 YYEKEE (reference sequence). The length of the CDR3 is 15 residues. In DNA, the CDR3 is TGTGCCAGCAGTTGGGAGTCCGGGGACACCGGGGAGCTGTTTTTT. Translating it yields CASSWESGDTGELFF.